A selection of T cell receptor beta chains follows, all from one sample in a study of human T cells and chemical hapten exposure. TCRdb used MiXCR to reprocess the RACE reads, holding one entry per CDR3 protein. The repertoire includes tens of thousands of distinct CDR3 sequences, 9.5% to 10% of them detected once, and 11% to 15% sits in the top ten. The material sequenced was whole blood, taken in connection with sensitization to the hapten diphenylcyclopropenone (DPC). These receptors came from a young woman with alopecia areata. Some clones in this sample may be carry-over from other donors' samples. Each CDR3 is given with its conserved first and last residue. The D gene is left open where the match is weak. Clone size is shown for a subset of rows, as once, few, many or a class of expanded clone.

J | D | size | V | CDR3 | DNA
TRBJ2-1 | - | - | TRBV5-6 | CASSLGGRPYNEQFF | TGTGCCAGCAGCTTGGGGGGACGACCCTACAATGAGCAGTTCTTC
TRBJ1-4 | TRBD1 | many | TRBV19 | CASSDDRGRTNEKLFF | TGTGCCAGTAGTGACGACAGGGGAAGAACTAATGAAAAACTGTTTTTT
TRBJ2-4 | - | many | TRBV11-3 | CASSLGGGAGTKNIQYF | TGTGCCAGCAGCTTAGGCGGCGGGGCAGGGACCAAAAACATTCAGTACTTC
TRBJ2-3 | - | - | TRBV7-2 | CASSLAWTAHTQYF | TGTGCCAGCAGCTTAGCGTGGACGGCGCATACGCAGTATTTT
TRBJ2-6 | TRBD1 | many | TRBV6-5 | CASSPRTGGSSGANVLTF | TGTGCCAGCAGTCCCCGGACAGGGGGTAGCTCTGGGGCCAACGTCCTGACTTTC
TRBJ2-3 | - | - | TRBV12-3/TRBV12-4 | CASSLQGPGTDTQYF | TGTGCCAGCAGTTTACAGGGCCCCGGCACAGATACGCAGTATTTT
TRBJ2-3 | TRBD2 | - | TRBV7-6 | CASSLQRAGDTQYF | TGTGCCAGCAGCTTACAACGAGCGGGGGATACGCAGTATTTT
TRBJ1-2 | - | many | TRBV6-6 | CASSSPRRVANYGYTF | TGTGCCAGCAGTTCCCCGAGGAGGGTAGCTAACTATGGCTACACCTTC
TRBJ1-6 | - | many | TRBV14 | CASSQAGMLTNSPLHF | TGTGCCAGCAGCCAAGCGGGTATGCTGACGAATTCACCCCTCCACTTT
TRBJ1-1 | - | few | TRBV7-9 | CASSLVAGEGMNTEAFF | TGTGCCAGCAGCTTAGTGGCAGGGGAAGGTATGAACACTGAAGCTTTCTTT
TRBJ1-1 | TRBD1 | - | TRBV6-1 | CASRKKTGAPEAFF | TGTGCCAGCAGGAAGAAAACAGGGGCTCCTGAAGCTTTCTTT
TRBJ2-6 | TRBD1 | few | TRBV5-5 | CASSRRDSQSSGANVLTF | TGTGCCAGCAGCCGCCGGGACAGTCAAAGCTCTGGGGCCAACGTCCTGACTTTC
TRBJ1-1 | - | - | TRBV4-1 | CASSQDKGTEAFF | TGCGCCAGCAGCCAAGATAAGGGCACTGAAGCTTTCTTT
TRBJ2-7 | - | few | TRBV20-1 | CSAEGGIPYEQYF | TGCAGTGCTGAGGGGGGGATCCCCTACGAGCAGTACTTC
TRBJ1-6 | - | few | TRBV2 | CASRQGYSPLHF | TGTGCCAGCCGGCAGGGGTATTCACCCCTCCACTTT
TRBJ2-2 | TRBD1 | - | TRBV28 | CASSFLQGDTGELFF | TGTGCCAGCAGTTTTCTGCAGGGGGATACCGGGGAGCTGTTTTTT
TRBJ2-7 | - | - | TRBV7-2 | CASSLLILSSYEQCF | TGTGCCAGCAGCTTGTTGATCCTGAGCTCCTACGAGCAGTGCTTC
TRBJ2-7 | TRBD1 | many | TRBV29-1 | CSVPSDRGEGEQYF | TGCAGCGTCCCTTCAGACAGGGGGGAAGGGGAGCAGTACTTC
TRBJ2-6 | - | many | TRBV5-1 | CASSLAVVAGANVLTF | TGCGCCAGCAGCTTGGCCGTGGTAGCTGGGGCCAACGTCCTGACTTTC
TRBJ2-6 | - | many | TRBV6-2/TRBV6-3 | CASSYEPTGLSGANVLTF | TGTGCCAGCAGTTACGAACCGACCGGGCTCTCTGGGGCCAACGTCCTGACTTTC
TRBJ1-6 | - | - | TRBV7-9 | CASSPTGVLANSPLHF | TGTGCCAGCAGCCCCACGGGGGTACTGGCCAATTCACCCCTCCACTTT
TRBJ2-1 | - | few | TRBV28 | CASRQSPEQFF | TGTGCCAGCAGGCAGTCCCCTGAGCAGTTCTTC
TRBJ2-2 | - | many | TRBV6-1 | CASSETGELFF | TGTGCCAGCAGTGAGACCGGGGAGCTGTTTTTT
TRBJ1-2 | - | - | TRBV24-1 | CATSDPRVFGGYTF | TGTGCCACCAGTGACCCCAGGGTATTCGGGGGCTACACCTTC
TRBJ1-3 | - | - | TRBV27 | CASSLSLGNTIYF | TGTGCCAGCAGTTTATCACTGGGAAACACCATATATTTT
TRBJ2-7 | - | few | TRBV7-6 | CASSATGTIYEQYF | TGTGCCAGCAGCGCAACCGGGACAATTTACGAGCAGTACTTC
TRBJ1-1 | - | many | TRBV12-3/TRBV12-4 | CASSLTGRDGEAFF | TGTGCCAGCAGTTTAACAGGGAGGGATGGTGAAGCTTTCTTT
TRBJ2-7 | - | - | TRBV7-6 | CASSLGVDLFYEQYF | TGTGCCAGCAGCTTAGGCGTGGACCTGTTCTACGAGCAGTACTTC
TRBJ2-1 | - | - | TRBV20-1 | CSATKTNNNEQFF | TGCAGTGCTACTAAGACCAATAACAATGAGCAGTTCTTC
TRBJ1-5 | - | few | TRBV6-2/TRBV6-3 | CASSLTTYQPQHF | TGTGCCAGCAGTTTGACGACCTATCAGCCCCAGCATTTT
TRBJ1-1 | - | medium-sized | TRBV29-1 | CSVTRGMNTEAFF | TGCAGCGTTACGCGGGGAATGAACACTGAAGCTTTCTTT
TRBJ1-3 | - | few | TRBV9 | CASSGSRGGNTIYF | TGTGCCAGCAGCGGTTCGAGAGGTGGAAACACCATATATTTT
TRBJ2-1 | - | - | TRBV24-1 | CATSDVEEQFF | TGTGCCACCAGTGATGTGGAGGAGCAGTTCTTC
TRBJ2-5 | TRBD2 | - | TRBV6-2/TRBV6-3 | CASSYTRGVETQYF | TGTGCCAGCAGTTATACGCGGGGGGTGGAGACCCAGTACTTC
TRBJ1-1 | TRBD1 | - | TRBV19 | CASSMGQAPVWAFF | TGTGCCAGTAGTATGGGACAGGCTCCCGTTTGGGCTTTCTTT
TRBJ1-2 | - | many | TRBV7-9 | CASSSTGTLGYTF | TGTGCCAGCAGCTCAACAGGGACCTTAGGCTACACCTTC
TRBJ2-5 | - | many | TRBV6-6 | CASSDGVRGPQETQYF | TGTGCCAGCAGTGACGGAGTGAGGGGCCCCCAAGAGACCCAGTACTTC